The TCR beta chain under discussion was sequenced for a study of CD8 T cells in Susac syndrome. This CDR3 comprises 13 residues. V dropped 1 base and J dropped 1 base, with 8 bases sitting between them. Germline V gene data show CDR1 as SQVTM and CDR2 as ANQGSEA. RNA in amounts of roughly 0.5 to 1 ug was reverse transcribed with random hexamers. TCRdb reprocessed the immunoSEQ multiplex PCR reads via MiXCR and lists one record per CDR3 protein. Here the sample spans tens of thousands of distinct CDR3 sequences, roughly 95% being singletons. The clonotype originates from a human donor with Susac syndrome. The gene calls are TRBV29-1 and TRBJ2-7; D is uncertain. The sample comprised CD8+ T cells from PBMCs. This CDR3 reads CSVEGLGSYEQYF. The CDR3 bases are TGCAGCGTTGAAGGTCTGGGTTCCTACGAGCAGTACTTC.